The sequence of this T cell receptor beta chain was determined in a study of T cell repertoires in cytomegalovirus infection. For the study at large: CMV infection plus the matching HLA type was flagged by public TCR beta signatures.

TCRdb used MiXCR to reprocess the reads, holding one entry per CDR3 protein. The repertoire holds hundreds of thousands of distinct CDR3 sequences, with roughly 43% as singletons. Points on this clonotype: Its antigen is not identified.

From germline, CDR1 is WSHSY and CDR2 SAAADI. J lost 6 bases, V lost 6 bases, and 11 bases had no gene match. The CDR3 consists of 15 residues. The chain links TRBV10-2 to TRBJ2-7, with 10 bases identical to TRBD2. This material consisted of cultured PBMCs, taken from culture after CMV antigen stimulation. This receptor was identified in a human donor in good health (CMV status not recorded). Some clones in this sample may be carry-over from other donors' samples. The CDR3, as DNA: TGCGCCAGCAGGGCTAAAGCGGGAGGGCCAGGCGAGCAGTACTTC. It translates to CASRAKAGGPGEQYF.